This T cell receptor (beta chain) was retrieved from a study of identical twins. Regarding the study as a whole: Fewer insertions marked abundant cord blood beta clonotypes; young adult naive trended weakly, memory not at all.

At least ten counts were recorded for this clonotype. Its antigen is currently unknown. In TCRdb, the 5' RACE reads were re-called with MiXCR into one record per CDR3 protein. The profile shows 200,000 to 250,000 distinct CDR3 sequences, 6.5% of them singletons. Each donor was a healthy Caucasian. These data were likewise used in another study, on T cells expressing NK-cell markers.

Sequencing input: CD8+ T cells sorted from blood. This TCR came from a woman in her late teens or twenties in good health.

This CDR3 is CASSEGKGELFF. Written as DNA, the CDR3 is TGCGCCAGCAGTGAGGGGAAGGGGGAGCTGTTTTTT. The rearrangement joins TRBV10-1 to TRBJ2-2; no reliable D call. V lost 2 bases and J lost 8, with 6 bases in between. The CDR3 has 12 amino acids. Germline values: CDR1 WNHNN, CDR2 SYGVQD (reference sequence).